This T cell receptor beta chain derives from a study of blood T cell repertoires in COVID-19. About the study: The United States, Italy and Spain provided the acute and convalescent COVID-19 samples.

Per germline, CDR1 SGHDN and CDR2 FVKESK. The CDR3 runs to 16 residues. V gave up 5 bases and J gave up 8 bases, with 21 bases separating them. Sequenced by immunoSEQ multiplex PCR; TCRdb stores in-frame clones only, minus some. Of about 190,000 clones listed, about 88% are singletons. Individuals drawn from approximately 26 US areas were roughly 18 to 95 years old. What was sequenced was PBMCs or T cells enriched from blood (not recorded which). The chain couples TRBV14 to TRBJ1-4, with a possible D match to TRBD1 (5 bases). The clonotype was recovered from a woman aged 35 to 49 in a cohort exposed to, infected with or recovered from COVID-19 (not recorded which). The CDR3 spells CASSIYPGPAREKLFF. The CDR3 region has the DNA TGTGCCAGCAGCATATATCCAGGGCCCGCTCGGGAAAAACTGTTTTTT.